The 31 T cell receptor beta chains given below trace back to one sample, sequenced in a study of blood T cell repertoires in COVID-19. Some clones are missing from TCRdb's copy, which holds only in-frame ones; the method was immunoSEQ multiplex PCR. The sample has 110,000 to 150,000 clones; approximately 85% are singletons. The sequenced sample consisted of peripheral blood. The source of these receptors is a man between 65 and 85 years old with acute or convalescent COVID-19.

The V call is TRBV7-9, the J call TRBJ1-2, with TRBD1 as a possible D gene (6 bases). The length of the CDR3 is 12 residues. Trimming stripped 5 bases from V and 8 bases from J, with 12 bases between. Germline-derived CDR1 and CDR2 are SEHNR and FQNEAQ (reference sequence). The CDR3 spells CASSISGDGYTF. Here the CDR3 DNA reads TGTGCCAGCAGCATATCAGGGGACGGCTACACCTTC.

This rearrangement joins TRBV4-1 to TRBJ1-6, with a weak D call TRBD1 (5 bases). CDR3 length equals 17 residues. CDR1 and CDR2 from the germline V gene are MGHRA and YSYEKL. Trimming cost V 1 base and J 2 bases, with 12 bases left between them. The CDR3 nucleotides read TGCGCCAGCAGCCAAGTTGCACTGGACACCTATAATTCACCCCTCCACTTT. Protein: CASSQVALDTYNSPLHF.

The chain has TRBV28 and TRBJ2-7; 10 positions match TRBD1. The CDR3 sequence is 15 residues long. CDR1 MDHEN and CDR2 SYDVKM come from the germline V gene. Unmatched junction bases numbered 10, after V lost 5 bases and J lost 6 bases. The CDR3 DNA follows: TGTGCCAGCAGTCTCCTGACAGGGGGCGAAGTCGAGCAGTACTTC. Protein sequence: CASSLLTGGEVEQYF.

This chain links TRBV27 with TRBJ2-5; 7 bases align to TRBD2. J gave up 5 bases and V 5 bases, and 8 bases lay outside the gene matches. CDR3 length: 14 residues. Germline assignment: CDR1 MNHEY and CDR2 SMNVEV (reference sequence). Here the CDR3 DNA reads TGTGCCAGCAGTCTCTTAGCGGGCGGGGAGACCCAGTACTTC. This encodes CASSLLAGGETQYF.

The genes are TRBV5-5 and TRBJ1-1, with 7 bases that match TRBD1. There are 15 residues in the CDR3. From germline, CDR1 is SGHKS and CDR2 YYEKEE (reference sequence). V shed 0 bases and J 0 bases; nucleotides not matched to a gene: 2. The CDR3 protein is CASSLEGGMNTEAFF. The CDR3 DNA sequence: TGTGCCAGCAGCTTGGAAGGGGGCATGAACACTGAAGCTTTCTTT.

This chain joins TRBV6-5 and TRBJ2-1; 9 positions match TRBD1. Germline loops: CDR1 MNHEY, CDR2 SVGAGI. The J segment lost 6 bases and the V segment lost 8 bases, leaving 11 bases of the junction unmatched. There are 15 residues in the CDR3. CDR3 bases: TGTGCCAGCTCAAGACCGGGACAGGGCCCCAATGAGCAGTTCTTC. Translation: CASSRPGQGPNEQFF.

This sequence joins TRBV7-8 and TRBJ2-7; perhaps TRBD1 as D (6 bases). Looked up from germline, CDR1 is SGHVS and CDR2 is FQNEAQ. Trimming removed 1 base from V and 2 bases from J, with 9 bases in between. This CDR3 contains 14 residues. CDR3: CASSLEQGAYEQYF. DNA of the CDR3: TGTGCCAGCAGCTTAGAACAGGGAGCCTACGAGCAGTACTTC.

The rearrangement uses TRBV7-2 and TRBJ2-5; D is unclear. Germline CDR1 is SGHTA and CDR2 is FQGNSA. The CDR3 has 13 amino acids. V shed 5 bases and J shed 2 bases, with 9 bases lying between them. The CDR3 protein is CASSKRSQETQYF. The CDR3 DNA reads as TGTGCCAGCAGCAAACGGAGTCAAGAGACCCAGTACTTC.

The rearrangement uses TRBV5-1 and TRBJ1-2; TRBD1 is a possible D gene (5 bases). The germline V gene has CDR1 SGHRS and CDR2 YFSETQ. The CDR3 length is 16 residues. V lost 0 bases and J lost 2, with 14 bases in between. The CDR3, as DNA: TGCGCCAGCAGCTTGGAGGGGCGCCGACCCAACTATGGCTACACCTTC. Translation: CASSLEGRRPNYGYTF.

CDR3 nucleotide sequence: TGTGCCATCAGCCGGGTGTCGGCGAACACTGAAGCTTTCTTT. It is translated as CAISRVSANTEAFF. The V gene is TRBV10-3, the J gene TRBJ1-1; unclear D gene. The CDR3 contains 14 residues. From germline, CDR1 is ENHRY and CDR2 SYGVKD. The V gene lost 6 bases and the J gene lost 1 base, with 12 bases spanning the gap.

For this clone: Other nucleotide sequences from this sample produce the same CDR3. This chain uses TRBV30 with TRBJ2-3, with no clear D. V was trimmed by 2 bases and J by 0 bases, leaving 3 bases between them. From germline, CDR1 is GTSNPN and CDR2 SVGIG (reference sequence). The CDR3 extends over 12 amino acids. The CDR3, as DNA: TGTGCCTGGAGTCCTAGCACAGATACGCAGTATTTT. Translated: CAWSPSTDTQYF.

In DNA, the CDR3 is TGTGCCAGCAGCTTGAGGAGCGGACGCACAGATACGCAGTATTTT. Translated: CASSLRSGRTDTQYF. The gene calls are TRBV5-4 and TRBJ2-3; D is possibly TRBD2 (5 bases). CDR3 length: 15 amino acids. The V end lost 1 base, the J end lost 1 base, and 10 bases lay between the germline ends. Germline V gene data show CDR1 as SGHNT and CDR2 as YYREEE (reference sequence).

The DNA of the CDR3 is TGTGCCTGTCAGACAGGAAACTCTGGAAACACCATATATTTT. Its translation: CACQTGNSGNTIYF. This rearrangement joins TRBV30 to TRBJ1-3; TRBD1 might be the D (6 bases). From germline, CDR1 is GTSNPN and CDR2 SVGIG (reference sequence). The length of the CDR3 is 14 residues. Trimming cost V 6 bases and J 0 bases, with 12 bases left between them.

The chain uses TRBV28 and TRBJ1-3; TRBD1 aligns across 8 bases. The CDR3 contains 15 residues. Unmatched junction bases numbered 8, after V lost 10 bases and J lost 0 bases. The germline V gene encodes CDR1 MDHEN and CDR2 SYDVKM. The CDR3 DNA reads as TGTGCCATCCTAGGAACAGGGGGCTCTGGAAACACCATATATTTT. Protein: CAILGTGGSGNTIYF.

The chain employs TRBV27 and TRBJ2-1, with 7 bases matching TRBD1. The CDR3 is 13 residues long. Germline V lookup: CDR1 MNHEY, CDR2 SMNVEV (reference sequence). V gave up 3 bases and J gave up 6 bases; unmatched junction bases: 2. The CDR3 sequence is CASSFNRGNEQFF. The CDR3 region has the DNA TGTGCCAGCAGTTTCAACAGGGGCAATGAGCAGTTCTTC.

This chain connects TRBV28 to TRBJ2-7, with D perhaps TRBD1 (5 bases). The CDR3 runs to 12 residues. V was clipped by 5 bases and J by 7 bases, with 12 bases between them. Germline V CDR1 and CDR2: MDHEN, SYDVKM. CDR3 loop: CASSVNRKEQYF. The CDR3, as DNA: TGTGCCAGCAGTGTCAACAGGAAGGAGCAGTACTTC.

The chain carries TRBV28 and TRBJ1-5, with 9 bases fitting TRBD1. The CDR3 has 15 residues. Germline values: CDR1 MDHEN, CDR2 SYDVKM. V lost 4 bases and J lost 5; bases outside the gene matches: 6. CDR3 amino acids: CASSSGTGRDQPQHF. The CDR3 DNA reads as TGTGCCAGCAGTTCCGGGACAGGGCGAGATCAGCCCCAGCATTTT.

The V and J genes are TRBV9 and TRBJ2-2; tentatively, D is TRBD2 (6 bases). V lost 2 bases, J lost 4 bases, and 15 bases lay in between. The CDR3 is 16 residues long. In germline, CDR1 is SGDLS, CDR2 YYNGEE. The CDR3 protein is CASSVLPGAPTGELFF. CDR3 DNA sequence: TGTGCCAGCAGCGTGCTACCGGGAGCCCCCACCGGGGAGCTGTTTTTT.

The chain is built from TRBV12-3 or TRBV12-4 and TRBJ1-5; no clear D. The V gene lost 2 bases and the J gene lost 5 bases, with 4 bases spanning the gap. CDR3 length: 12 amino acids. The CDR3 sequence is CASSLSDQPQHF. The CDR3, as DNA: TGTGCCAGCAGTTTATCTGATCAGCCCCAGCATTTT.

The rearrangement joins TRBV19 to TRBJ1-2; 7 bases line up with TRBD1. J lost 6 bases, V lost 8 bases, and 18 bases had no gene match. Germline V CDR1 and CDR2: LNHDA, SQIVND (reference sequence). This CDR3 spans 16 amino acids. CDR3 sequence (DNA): TGTGCCAGTGTAATTGGGACTAGGGACAGCCGGGATGGCTACACCTTC. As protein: CASVIGTRDSRDGYTF.

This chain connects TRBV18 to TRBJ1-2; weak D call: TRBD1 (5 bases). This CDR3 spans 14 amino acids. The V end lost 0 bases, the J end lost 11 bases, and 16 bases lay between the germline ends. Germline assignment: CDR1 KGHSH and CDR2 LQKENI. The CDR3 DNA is TGTGCCAGCTCACCACCAGTCAGGGAAATTGGATACACCTTC. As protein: CASSPPVREIGYTF.

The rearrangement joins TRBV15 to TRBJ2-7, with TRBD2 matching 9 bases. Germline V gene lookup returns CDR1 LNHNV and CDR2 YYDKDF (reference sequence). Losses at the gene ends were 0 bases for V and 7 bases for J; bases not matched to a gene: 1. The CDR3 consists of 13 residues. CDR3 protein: CATSRDAGGEQYF. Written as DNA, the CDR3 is TGTGCCACCAGCAGAGATGCGGGGGGGGAGCAGTACTTC.

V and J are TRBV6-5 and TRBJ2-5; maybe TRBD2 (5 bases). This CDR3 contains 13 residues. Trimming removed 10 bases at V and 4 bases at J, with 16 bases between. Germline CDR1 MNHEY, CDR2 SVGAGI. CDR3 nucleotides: TGTGCCACCTCGAGGGTGGCGGGAGAGACCCAGTACTTC. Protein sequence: CATSRVAGETQYF.

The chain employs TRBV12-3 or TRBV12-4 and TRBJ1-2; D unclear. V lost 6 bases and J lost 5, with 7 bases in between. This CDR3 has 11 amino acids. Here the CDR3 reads CASSEAYGYTF. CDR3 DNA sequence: TGTGCCAGCAGCGAAGCTTATGGCTACACCTTC.

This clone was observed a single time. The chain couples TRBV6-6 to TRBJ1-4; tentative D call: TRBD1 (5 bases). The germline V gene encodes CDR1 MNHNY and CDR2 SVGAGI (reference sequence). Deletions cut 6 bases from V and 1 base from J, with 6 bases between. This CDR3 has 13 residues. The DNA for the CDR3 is TGTGCCAGCAGCCAGGGAACTAATGAAAAACTGTTTTTT. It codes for CASSQGTNEKLFF.

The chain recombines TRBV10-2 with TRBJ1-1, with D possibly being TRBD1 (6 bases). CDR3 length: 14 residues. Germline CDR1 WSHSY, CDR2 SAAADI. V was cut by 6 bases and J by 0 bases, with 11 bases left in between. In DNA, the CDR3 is TGCGCCAGCAGAAACAGGGATGTGAACACTGAAGCTTTCTTT. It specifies CASRNRDVNTEAFF.

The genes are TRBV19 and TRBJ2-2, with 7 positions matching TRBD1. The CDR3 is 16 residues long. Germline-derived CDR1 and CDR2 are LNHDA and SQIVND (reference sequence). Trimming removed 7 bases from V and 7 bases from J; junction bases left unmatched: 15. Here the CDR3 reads CASKPGQKREYGELFF. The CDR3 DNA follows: TGTGCCAGTAAGCCGGGACAGAAGAGGGAATACGGGGAGCTGTTTTTT.

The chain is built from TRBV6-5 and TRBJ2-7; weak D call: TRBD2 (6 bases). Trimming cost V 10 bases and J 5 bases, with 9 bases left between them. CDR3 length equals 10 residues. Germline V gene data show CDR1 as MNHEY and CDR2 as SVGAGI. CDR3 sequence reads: CAITGDEQYF. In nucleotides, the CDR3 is TGTGCCATAACGGGGGACGAGCAGTACTTC.

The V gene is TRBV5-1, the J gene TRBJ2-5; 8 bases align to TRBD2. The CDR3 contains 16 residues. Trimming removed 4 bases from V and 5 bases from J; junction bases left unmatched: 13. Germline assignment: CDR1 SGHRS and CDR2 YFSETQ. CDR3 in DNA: TGCGCCAGCAGCCCCTCCTCGGGGGGGCCTTGGGAGACCCAGTACTTC. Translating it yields CASSPSSGGPWETQYF.

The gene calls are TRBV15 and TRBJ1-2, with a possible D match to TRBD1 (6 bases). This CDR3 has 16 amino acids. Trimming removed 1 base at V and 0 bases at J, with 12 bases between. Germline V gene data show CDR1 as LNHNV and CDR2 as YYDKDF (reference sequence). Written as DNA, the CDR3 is TGTGCCACCAGCAGAGGTGGACAGACGTCTAACTATGGCTACACCTTC. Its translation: CATSRGGQTSNYGYTF.

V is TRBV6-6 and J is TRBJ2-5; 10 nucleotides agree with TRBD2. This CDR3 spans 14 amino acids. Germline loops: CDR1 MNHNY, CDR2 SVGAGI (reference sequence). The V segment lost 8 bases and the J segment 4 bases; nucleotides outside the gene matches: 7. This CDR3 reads CASWASGRGETQYF. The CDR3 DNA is TGTGCCAGCTGGGCTAGCGGGAGAGGAGAGACCCAGTACTTC.